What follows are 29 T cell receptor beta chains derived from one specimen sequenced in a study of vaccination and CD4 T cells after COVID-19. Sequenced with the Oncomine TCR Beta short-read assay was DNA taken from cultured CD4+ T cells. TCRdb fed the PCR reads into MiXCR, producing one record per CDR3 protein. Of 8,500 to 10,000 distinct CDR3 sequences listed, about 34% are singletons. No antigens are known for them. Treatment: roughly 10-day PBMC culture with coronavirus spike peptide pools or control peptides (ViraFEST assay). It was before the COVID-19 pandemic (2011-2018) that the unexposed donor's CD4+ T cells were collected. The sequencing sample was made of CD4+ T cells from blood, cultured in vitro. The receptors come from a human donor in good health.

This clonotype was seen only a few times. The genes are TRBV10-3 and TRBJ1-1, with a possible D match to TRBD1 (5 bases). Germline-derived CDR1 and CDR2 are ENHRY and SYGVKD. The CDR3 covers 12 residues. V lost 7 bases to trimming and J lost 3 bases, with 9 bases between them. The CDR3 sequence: CAIKEGDTEAFF. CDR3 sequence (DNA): TGTGCCATCAAAGAAGGGGACACTGAAGCTTTCTTT.

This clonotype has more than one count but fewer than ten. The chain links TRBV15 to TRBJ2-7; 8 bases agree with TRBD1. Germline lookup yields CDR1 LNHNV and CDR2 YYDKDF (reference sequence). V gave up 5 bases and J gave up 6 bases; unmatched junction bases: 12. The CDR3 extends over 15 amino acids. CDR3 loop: CATSSGQGPHREQYF. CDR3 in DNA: TGTGCCACCAGCTCCGGACAGGGACCTCACCGCGAGCAGTACTTC.

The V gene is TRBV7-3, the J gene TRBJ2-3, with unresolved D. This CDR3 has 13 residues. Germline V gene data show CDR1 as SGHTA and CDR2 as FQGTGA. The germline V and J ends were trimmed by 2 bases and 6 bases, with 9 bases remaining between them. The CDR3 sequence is CASSLSLYDTQYF. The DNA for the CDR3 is TGTGCCAGCAGCTTATCCCTCTACGATACGCAGTATTTT.

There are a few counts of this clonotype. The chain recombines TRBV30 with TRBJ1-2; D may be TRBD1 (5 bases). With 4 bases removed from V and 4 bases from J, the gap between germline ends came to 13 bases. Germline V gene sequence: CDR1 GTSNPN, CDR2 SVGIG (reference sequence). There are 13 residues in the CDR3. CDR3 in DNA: TGTGCCTGGAATACAGGCGGCGGCTATGGCTACACCTTC. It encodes CAWNTGGGYGYTF.

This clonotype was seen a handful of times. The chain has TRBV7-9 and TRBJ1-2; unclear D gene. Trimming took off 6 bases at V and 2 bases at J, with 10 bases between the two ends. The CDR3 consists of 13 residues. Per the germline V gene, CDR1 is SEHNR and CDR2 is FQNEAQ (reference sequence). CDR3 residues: CASSPSENYGYTF. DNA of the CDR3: TGTGCCAGCAGTCCCTCCGAGAACTATGGCTACACCTTC.

The CDR3 sequence is CASSYGLRGPDGYTF. In DNA, the CDR3 is TGTGCCAGCAGTTACGGCCTCCGGGGGCCCGATGGCTACACCTTC. The chain joins TRBV6-5 to TRBJ1-2; TRBD1 might be the D (6 bases). This CDR3 is built from 15 residues. Trimming took 2 bases from V and 6 from J, leaving 16 bases between them. From germline, CDR1 is MNHEY and CDR2 SVGAGI.

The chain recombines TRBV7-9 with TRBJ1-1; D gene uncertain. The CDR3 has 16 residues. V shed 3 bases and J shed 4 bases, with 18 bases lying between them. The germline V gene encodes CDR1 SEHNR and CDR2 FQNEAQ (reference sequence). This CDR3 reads CASSFDLSSVGTEAFF. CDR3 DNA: TGTGCCAGCAGCTTCGACCTGTCAAGTGTGGGCACTGAAGCTTTCTTT.

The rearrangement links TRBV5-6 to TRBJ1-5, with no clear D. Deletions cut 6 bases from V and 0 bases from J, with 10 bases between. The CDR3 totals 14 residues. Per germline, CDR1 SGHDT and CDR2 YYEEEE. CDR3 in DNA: TGTGCCAGCACCACTCAGACTAGCAATCAGCCCCAGCATTTT. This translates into CASTTQTSNQPQHF.

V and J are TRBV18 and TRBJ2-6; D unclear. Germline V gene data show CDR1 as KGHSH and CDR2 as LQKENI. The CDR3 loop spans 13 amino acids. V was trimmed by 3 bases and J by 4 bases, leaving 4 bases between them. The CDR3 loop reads CASSPGGANVLTF. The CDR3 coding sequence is TGTGCCAGCTCACCGGGGGGGGCCAACGTCCTGACTTTC. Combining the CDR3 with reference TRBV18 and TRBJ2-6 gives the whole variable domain NAGVMQNPRHLVRRRGQEARLRCSPMKGHSHVYWYRQLPEEGLKFMVYLQKENIIDESGMPKERFSAEFPKEGPSILRIQQVVRGDSAAYFCASSPGGANVLTFGAGSRLTVL.

The CDR3 DNA is TGTGCCAGCAGTGACCCCTCCGGTAGGGGCAATCAGCCCCAGCATTTT. Translating it yields CASSDPSGRGNQPQHF. The V gene is TRBV6-2 or TRBV6-3, the J gene TRBJ1-5; D remains ambiguous. The CDR3 contains 16 residues. Germline CDR1 is MNHEY and CDR2 is SVGEGT. V lost 5 bases and J lost 2, with 16 bases in between.

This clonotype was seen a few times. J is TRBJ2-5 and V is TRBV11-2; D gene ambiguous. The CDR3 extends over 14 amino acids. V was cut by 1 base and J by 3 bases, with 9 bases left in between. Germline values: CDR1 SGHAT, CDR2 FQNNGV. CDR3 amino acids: CASSLGPHEETQYF. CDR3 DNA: TGTGCCAGCAGCTTAGGGCCCCACGAAGAGACCCAGTACTTC.

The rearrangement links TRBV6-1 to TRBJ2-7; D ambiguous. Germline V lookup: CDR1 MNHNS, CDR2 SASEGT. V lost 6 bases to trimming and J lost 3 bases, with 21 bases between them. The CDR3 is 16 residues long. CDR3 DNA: TGTGCCAGCAGAAACTTGGACGGTGGATATTACTACGAGCAGTACTTC. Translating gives CASRNLDGGYYYEQYF.

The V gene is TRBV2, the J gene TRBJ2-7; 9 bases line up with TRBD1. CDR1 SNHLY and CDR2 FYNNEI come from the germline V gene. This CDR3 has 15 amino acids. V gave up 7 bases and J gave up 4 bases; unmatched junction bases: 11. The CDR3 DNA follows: TGTGCCAGCACCGGAGGAAGGGACAGGGTGTACGAGCAGTACTTC. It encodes CASTGGRDRVYEQYF.

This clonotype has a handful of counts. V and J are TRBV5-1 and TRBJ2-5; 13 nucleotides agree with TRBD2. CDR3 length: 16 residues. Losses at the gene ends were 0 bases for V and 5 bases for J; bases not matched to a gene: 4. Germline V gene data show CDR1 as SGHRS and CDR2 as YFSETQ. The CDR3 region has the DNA TGCGCCAGCAGCTTGGTACTAGCGGGGGGGCAGGAGACCCAGTACTTC. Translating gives CASSLVLAGGQETQYF. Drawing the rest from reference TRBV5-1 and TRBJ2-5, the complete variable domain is KAGVTQTPRYLIKTRGQQVTLSCSPISGHRSVSWYQQTPGQGLQFLFEYFSETQRNKGNFPGRFSGRQFSNSRSEMNVSTLELGDSALYLCASSLVLAGGQETQYFGPGTRLLVL.

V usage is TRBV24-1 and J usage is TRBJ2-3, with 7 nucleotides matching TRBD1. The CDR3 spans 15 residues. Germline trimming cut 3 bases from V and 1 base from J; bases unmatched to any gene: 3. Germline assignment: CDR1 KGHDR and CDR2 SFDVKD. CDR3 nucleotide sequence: TGTGCCACCAGTGATACAGGGGCGGGCACAGATACGCAGTATTTT. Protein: CATSDTGAGTDTQYF.

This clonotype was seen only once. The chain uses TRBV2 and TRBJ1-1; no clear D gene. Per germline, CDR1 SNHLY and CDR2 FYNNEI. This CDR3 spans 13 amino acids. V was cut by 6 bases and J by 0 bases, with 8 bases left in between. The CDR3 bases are TGTGCCAGCAGCGGACTGTTGAACACTGAAGCTTTCTTT. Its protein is CASSGLLNTEAFF.

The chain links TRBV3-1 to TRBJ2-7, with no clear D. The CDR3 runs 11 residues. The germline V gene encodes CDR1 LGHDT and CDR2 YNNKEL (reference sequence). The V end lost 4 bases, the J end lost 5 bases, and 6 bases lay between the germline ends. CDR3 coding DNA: TGTGCCAGCAGCCGCTGGGACGAGCAGTACTTC. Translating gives CASSRWDEQYF.

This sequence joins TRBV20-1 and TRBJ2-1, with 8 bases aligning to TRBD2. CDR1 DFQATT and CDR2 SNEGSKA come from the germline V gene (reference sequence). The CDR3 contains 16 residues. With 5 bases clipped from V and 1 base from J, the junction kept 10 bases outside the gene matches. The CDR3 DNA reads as TGCAGTGCTCCTAACCCGGGACTAGTATCCTACAATGAGCAGTTCTTC. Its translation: CSAPNPGLVSYNEQFF.

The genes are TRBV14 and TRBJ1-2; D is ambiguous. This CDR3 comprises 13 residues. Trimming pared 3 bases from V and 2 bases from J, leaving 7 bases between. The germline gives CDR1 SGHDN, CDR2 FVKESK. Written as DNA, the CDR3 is TGTGCCAGCAGCCACGGGATGAACTATGGCTACACCTTC. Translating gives CASSHGMNYGYTF.

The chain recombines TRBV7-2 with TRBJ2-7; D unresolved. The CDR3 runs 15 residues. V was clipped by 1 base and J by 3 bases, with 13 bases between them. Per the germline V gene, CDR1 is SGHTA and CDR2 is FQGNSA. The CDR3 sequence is CASSLGRPGGYEQYF. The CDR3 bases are TGTGCCAGCAGCTTAGGTCGGCCTGGTGGCTACGAGCAGTACTTC.

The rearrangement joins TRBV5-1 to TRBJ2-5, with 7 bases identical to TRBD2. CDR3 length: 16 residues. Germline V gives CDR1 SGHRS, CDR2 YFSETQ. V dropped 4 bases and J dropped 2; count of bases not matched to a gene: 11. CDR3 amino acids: CASSPRAGEPQETQYF. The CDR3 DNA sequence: TGCGCCAGCAGCCCGCGGGCGGGGGAGCCTCAAGAGACCCAGTACTTC.

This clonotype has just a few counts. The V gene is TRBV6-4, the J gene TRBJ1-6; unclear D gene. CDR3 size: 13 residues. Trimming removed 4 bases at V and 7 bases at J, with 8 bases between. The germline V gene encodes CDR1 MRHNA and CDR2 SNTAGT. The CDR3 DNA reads TGTGCCAGCAGTGTAGAGCCAAATTCACCCCTCCACTTT. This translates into CASSVEPNSPLHF.

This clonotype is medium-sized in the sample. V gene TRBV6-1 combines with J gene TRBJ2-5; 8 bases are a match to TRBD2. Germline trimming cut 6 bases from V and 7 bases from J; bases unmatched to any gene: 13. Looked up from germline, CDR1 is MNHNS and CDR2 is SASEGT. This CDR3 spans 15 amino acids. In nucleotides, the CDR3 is TGTGCCAGCAGCTCCTTTACTAGCGGCCCAGGGACCCAGTACTTC. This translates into CASSSFTSGPGTQYF.

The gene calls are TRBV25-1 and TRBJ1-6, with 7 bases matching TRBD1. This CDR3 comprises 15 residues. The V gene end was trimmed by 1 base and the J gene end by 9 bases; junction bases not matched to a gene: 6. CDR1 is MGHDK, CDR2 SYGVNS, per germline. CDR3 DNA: TGTGCCAGCAGTGAATCTGCAGGGGGAACTTCACCCCTCCACTTT. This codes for CASSESAGGTSPLHF.

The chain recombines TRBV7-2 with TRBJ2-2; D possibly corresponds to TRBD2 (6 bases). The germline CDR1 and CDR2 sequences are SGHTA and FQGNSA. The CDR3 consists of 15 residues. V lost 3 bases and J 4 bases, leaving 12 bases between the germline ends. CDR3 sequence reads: CASSLGGVTTGELFF. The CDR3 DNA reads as TGTGCCAGCAGCTTGGGGGGTGTTACCACCGGGGAGCTGTTTTTT.

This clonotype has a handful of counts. CDR3 protein: CASSEAARNNSPLHF. DNA of the CDR3: TGTGCCAGCAGTGAAGCGGCCAGGAATAATTCACCCCTCCACTTT. The chain couples TRBV2 to TRBJ1-6; D is unclear. The CDR3 has 15 residues. Per the germline V gene, CDR1 is SNHLY and CDR2 is FYNNEI. V lost 0 bases and J 5 bases, leaving 8 bases between the germline ends.

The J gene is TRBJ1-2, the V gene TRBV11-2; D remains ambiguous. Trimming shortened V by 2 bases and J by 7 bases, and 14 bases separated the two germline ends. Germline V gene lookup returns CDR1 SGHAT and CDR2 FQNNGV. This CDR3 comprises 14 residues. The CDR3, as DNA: TGTGCCAGCAGCTTATTATCGGGCTCTCGTGGCTACACCTTC. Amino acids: CASSLLSGSRGYTF.

The CDR3 is CASSFRGGFLETQYF. The CDR3 nucleotides read TGTGCCAGCAGCTTCAGAGGGGGGTTTCTGGAGACCCAGTACTTC. The chain joins TRBV7-2 to TRBJ2-5, with D perhaps matching TRBD1 or TRBD2 (6 bases each). The ends were cut back, 3 bases at V and 5 bases at J, with 16 bases in the middle. Germline V CDR1 and CDR2: SGHTA, FQGNSA. The CDR3 totals 15 residues.

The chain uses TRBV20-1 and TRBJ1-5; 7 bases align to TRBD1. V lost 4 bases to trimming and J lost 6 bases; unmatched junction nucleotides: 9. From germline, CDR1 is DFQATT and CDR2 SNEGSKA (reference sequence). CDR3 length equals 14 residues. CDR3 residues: CSAKGAGVAQPQHF. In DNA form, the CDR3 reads TGCAGTGCTAAGGGGGCAGGGGTTGCTCAGCCCCAGCATTTT.